This is a list of T cell receptor beta chains from one sample in a study of blood T cell repertoires in COVID-19. TCRdb keeps only in-frame clones here, not all; method: immunoSEQ multiplex PCR. In the table there are roughly 83,000 clones, 86% of which are singletons. Sequenced: peripheral blood. These receptors were obtained from a man aged 45-60 years with active COVID-19. CDR3s include the opening cysteine and the closing phenylalanine or tryptophan. D genes are given only for firm matches. A clone size is listed for some rows: how often the clone was seen (once, few, many), or a class if it is expanded.

CDR3nt: TGTGCCAGCAGCTTAGATGGGACAGCGAACTATGGCTACACCTTC
CDR3aa: CASSLDGTANYGYTF
d_gene: TRBD1
abundance: .
v_gene: TRBV7-6
j_gene: TRBJ1-2

CDR3nt: TGTGCCAGCAGCGTAACGACCGGGGAAGAGACCCAGTACTTC
CDR3aa: CASSVTTGEETQYF
d_gene: .
abundance: .
v_gene: TRBV9
j_gene: TRBJ2-5

CDR3nt: TGTGCCTGGATGCTAGCGGATACGCAGTATTTT
CDR3aa: CAWMLADTQYF
d_gene: .
abundance: .
v_gene: TRBV30
j_gene: TRBJ2-3

CDR3nt: TGCGCCAGCAGCTCAAGTACAGGCTATGGCTACACCTTC
CDR3aa: CASSSSTGYGYTF
d_gene: .
abundance: .
v_gene: TRBV5-1
j_gene: TRBJ1-2

CDR3nt: TGTGCCAGCAGCTTAGGTGCTGACTCACTGGAGACCCAGTACTTC
CDR3aa: CASSLGADSLETQYF
d_gene: .
abundance: many
v_gene: TRBV7-2
j_gene: TRBJ2-5

CDR3nt: TGTGCCAGCAGCTCCCCCCCCGGACTTCTTACAGATACGCAGTATTTT
CDR3aa: CASSSPPGLLTDTQYF
d_gene: .
abundance: .
v_gene: TRBV7-2
j_gene: TRBJ2-3

CDR3nt: TGCGCCAGCAGCTCTCGACTAGCGGGGGTATACGAGCAGTACTTC
CDR3aa: CASSSRLAGVYEQYF
d_gene: TRBD2
abundance: .
v_gene: TRBV4-1
j_gene: TRBJ2-7

CDR3nt: TGTGCCAGCAGCTTATCTGGGACTAGCGGGAGGGTAGGGAATGAGCAGTTCTTC
CDR3aa: CASSLSGTSGRVGNEQFF
d_gene: TRBD2
abundance: .
v_gene: TRBV7-2
j_gene: TRBJ2-1

CDR3nt: TGTGCCAGCACCCCCCCGTTTAACACCGGGGAGCTGTTTTTT
CDR3aa: CASTPPFNTGELFF
d_gene: .
abundance: few
v_gene: TRBV3-1/TRBV3-2
j_gene: TRBJ2-2

CDR3nt: TGCGCCAGCAGCTCCGGGACACCGACCTACGAGCAGTACTTC
CDR3aa: CASSSGTPTYEQYF
d_gene: .
abundance: .
v_gene: TRBV5-1
j_gene: TRBJ2-7

CDR3nt: TGTGCCAGCAGCCCTCGATGGGACGGGACAGGGACCTACGAGCAGTACTTC
CDR3aa: CASSPRWDGTGTYEQYF
d_gene: TRBD1
abundance: .
v_gene: TRBV3-1/TRBV3-2
j_gene: TRBJ2-7

CDR3nt: TGCGCCAGCAGCCAAGATCGCGGGAGTGCCTCCTACAATGAGCAGTTCTTC
CDR3aa: CASSQDRGSASYNEQFF
d_gene: TRBD2
abundance: .
v_gene: TRBV4-3
j_gene: TRBJ2-1

CDR3nt: TGTGCCAGCAGCTTAGCGGCGGGGGGGCCGTACGAGCAGTACTTC
CDR3aa: CASSLAAGGPYEQYF
d_gene: TRBD2
abundance: .
v_gene: TRBV7-9
j_gene: TRBJ2-7

CDR3nt: TGTGCCAGCTCAGAAACAGGGCCCCCGAACACTGAAGCTTTCTTT
CDR3aa: CASSETGPPNTEAFF
d_gene: .
abundance: .
v_gene: TRBV18
j_gene: TRBJ1-1

CDR3nt: TGCAGTGCTAGAGTCCGGGACAGGGTATTCTTC
CDR3aa: CSARVRDRVFF
d_gene: TRBD1
abundance: .
v_gene: TRBV20-1
j_gene: TRBJ2-1

CDR3nt: TGTGCCAGTAGTATACGGGGGCAGGGGGGAAGTCACCTCCACTTT
CDR3aa: CASSIRGQGGSHLHF
d_gene: TRBD1
abundance: .
v_gene: TRBV19
j_gene: TRBJ1-6

CDR3nt: TGTGCCAGCAACAGCCAGCAGGAGGGCACTGAAGCTTTCTTT
CDR3aa: CASNSQQEGTEAFF
d_gene: .
abundance: .
v_gene: TRBV7-9
j_gene: TRBJ1-1

CDR3nt: TGCGCCAGCAGCTTGGGGGGACAGGGGAAAAATGAGCAGTTCTTC
CDR3aa: CASSLGGQGKNEQFF
d_gene: TRBD1
abundance: few
v_gene: TRBV5-1
j_gene: TRBJ2-1

CDR3nt: TGTGCCAGCTCACCGGGGAATGTGGACACCATACGATCTGGAAACACCATATATTTT
CDR3aa: CASSPGNVDTIRSGNTIYF
d_gene: .
abundance: .
v_gene: TRBV18
j_gene: TRBJ1-3

CDR3nt: TGTGCCAGTAGTATCCACAGGGCTACTGAAGAAAAACTGTTTTTT
CDR3aa: CASSIHRATEEKLFF
d_gene: .
abundance: .
v_gene: TRBV19
j_gene: TRBJ1-4

CDR3nt: TGTGCCAGCAGCCACCTCACAGGGGGCACTGAAGCTTTCTTT
CDR3aa: CASSHLTGGTEAFF
d_gene: TRBD1
abundance: .
v_gene: TRBV3-1/TRBV3-2
j_gene: TRBJ1-1

CDR3nt: TGTGCCAGCGTCCAGGGTCTGGCCGGGGAGCTGTTTTTT
CDR3aa: CASVQGLAGELFF
d_gene: .
abundance: .
v_gene: TRBV12-3/TRBV12-4
j_gene: TRBJ2-2

CDR3nt: TGTGCCAGCAGACCCGGACAGTTCTCCTACGAGCAGTACTTC
CDR3aa: CASRPGQFSYEQYF
d_gene: .
abundance: .
v_gene: TRBV6-5
j_gene: TRBJ2-7

CDR3nt: TGTGCCAGCAGCCAAGGCACAGGGCGGCATGAAAAACTGTTTTTT
CDR3aa: CASSQGTGRHEKLFF
d_gene: .
abundance: .
v_gene: TRBV14
j_gene: TRBJ1-4

CDR3nt: TGTGCCAGCAGCTTCGAACAGGGTAAGGTGTACACTGAAGCTTTCTTT
CDR3aa: CASSFEQGKVYTEAFF
d_gene: .
abundance: .
v_gene: TRBV5-5
j_gene: TRBJ1-1

CDR3nt: TGCGCCAGCAGCCTACAGGGGGATAGCGGGGGGGCGAAAGAGACCCAGTACTTC
CDR3aa: CASSLQGDSGGAKETQYF
d_gene: TRBD2
abundance: .
v_gene: TRBV4-1
j_gene: TRBJ2-5

CDR3nt: TGCGCCAGCAGATTCACTACACCAACCGGGGAGCTGTTTTTT
CDR3aa: CASRFTTPTGELFF
d_gene: .
abundance: .
v_gene: TRBV5-1
j_gene: TRBJ2-2

CDR3nt: TGCAGCGTTGAAAAAGAGGACAGGTCCTTTGTCTTC
CDR3aa: CSVEKEDRSFVF
d_gene: TRBD1
abundance: .
v_gene: TRBV29-1
j_gene: TRBJ1-2

CDR3nt: TGTGCCAGCAGTGCGGGGGGTAGCAATCAGCCCCAGCATTTT
CDR3aa: CASSAGGSNQPQHF
d_gene: .
abundance: once
v_gene: TRBV28
j_gene: TRBJ1-5

CDR3nt: TGCGCCAGCAGCCAAGCGGTAGCGGGGGGCCACACCGGGGAGCTGTTTTTT
CDR3aa: CASSQAVAGGHTGELFF
d_gene: TRBD2
abundance: .
v_gene: TRBV4-1
j_gene: TRBJ2-2

CDR3nt: TGTGCCAGCAGCGCCCGGGAGGGCCTGGGCGAGCAGTACTTC
CDR3aa: CASSAREGLGEQYF
d_gene: TRBD2
abundance: .
v_gene: TRBV9
j_gene: TRBJ2-7

CDR3nt: TGTGCCAGCAGCTTGGAGAGACAGCCGCCCGGGGAGCTGTTTTTT
CDR3aa: CASSLERQPPGELFF
d_gene: .
abundance: .
v_gene: TRBV5-4
j_gene: TRBJ2-2

CDR3nt: TGTGCCACCAGTGAAACGGGGGAGCAGTTCTTC
CDR3aa: CATSETGEQFF
d_gene: .
abundance: .
v_gene: TRBV24-1
j_gene: TRBJ2-1

CDR3nt: TGTGCCACCAGTGACGGGACAGGACCCTTCGGGGAAAAACTGTTTTTT
CDR3aa: CATSDGTGPFGEKLFF
d_gene: TRBD1
abundance: .
v_gene: TRBV24-1
j_gene: TRBJ1-4

CDR3nt: TGTGCCAGCAGCCCCGGACTAGCCGCTACCTACGAGCAGTACTTC
CDR3aa: CASSPGLAATYEQYF
d_gene: TRBD2
abundance: .
v_gene: TRBV6-5
j_gene: TRBJ2-7

CDR3nt: TGTGCCAGCTGGACTAGCGGGAACACAGATACGCAGTATTTT
CDR3aa: CASWTSGNTDTQYF
d_gene: TRBD2
abundance: .
v_gene: TRBV28
j_gene: TRBJ2-3

CDR3nt: TGCGCCAGCAGCCAAGAGGCGAGCGGGGGCCGAGGGGAGACCCAGTACTTC
CDR3aa: CASSQEASGGRGETQYF
d_gene: TRBD2
abundance: .
v_gene: TRBV4-3
j_gene: TRBJ2-5

CDR3nt: TGTGCCAGCAGCTTATCGGGGGTCGGCTACACCTTC
CDR3aa: CASSLSGVGYTF
d_gene: .
abundance: few
v_gene: TRBV7-9
j_gene: TRBJ1-2

CDR3nt: TGTGCCAGCAATCGACAGGGTCACACCGGGGAGCTGTTTTTT
CDR3aa: CASNRQGHTGELFF
d_gene: TRBD1
abundance: few
v_gene: TRBV2
j_gene: TRBJ2-2

CDR3nt: TGTGCCAGCAGCGTTCGACAGGGCGGCGAGCAGTACTTC
CDR3aa: CASSVRQGGEQYF
d_gene: TRBD1
abundance: .
v_gene: TRBV14
j_gene: TRBJ2-7

CDR3nt: TGTGCCTGGAGTGACGGGAGTAGCACAGATACGCAGTATTTT
CDR3aa: CAWSDGSSTDTQYF
d_gene: .
abundance: .
v_gene: TRBV30
j_gene: TRBJ2-3

CDR3nt: TGTGCCTGGGGGGGACAATCCGAGCAGTACTTC
CDR3aa: CAWGGQSEQYF
d_gene: .
abundance: .
v_gene: TRBV30
j_gene: TRBJ2-7

CDR3nt: TGTGCCAGCAGCCCTGGATCGACAGGGTTTAATGAAAAACTGTTTTTT
CDR3aa: CASSPGSTGFNEKLFF
d_gene: TRBD1
abundance: .
v_gene: TRBV4-2
j_gene: TRBJ1-4

CDR3nt: TGTGCCAGCAGCAGGGGGCCGGCCCAGAGCTCTGGGGCCAACGTCCTGACTTTC
CDR3aa: CASSRGPAQSSGANVLTF
d_gene: TRBD1
abundance: .
v_gene: TRBV5-6
j_gene: TRBJ2-6

CDR3nt: TGTGCCAGCGGAGGACTAGCGGGAGGCAATGAGCAGTTCTTC
CDR3aa: CASGGLAGGNEQFF
d_gene: TRBD2
abundance: .
v_gene: TRBV2
j_gene: TRBJ2-1